Listed below are T cell receptor beta chains from one sample, sequenced in a study of T cell responses to AZD1222 COVID-19 vaccine. TCRdb's copy holds only in-frame clones and misses some; the assay was immunoSEQ multiplex PCR. Of 170,000 or so clones listed, just over 90% are singletons. The source was peripheral blood, collected on day 0 of AZD1222 vaccination. These TCRs come from an adult in good health. CDR3s include the opening cysteine and the closing phenylalanine or tryptophan. D genes are given only for firm matches. Rows may omit the clone size; those that give it use once, few, many or a size class.

.	14	TRBV5-1	TRBJ2-7	TRBD1	CASSLAGGSYEQYF	TGCGCCAGCAGCCTGGCAGGGGGCTCCTACGAGCAGTACTTC
.	17	TRBV4-1	TRBJ2-7	TRBD2	CASSQESWTGGSYEQYF	TGCGCCAGCAGCCAAGAATCATGGACGGGGGGCTCCTACGAGCAGTACTTC
.	13	TRBV6-2/TRBV6-3	TRBJ2-7	.	CASSRQVYYEQYF	TGTGCCAGCAGTAGACAGGTGTACTACGAGCAGTACTTC
.	13	TRBV4-3	TRBJ1-1	.	CASSQDLGGSAFF	TGCGCCAGCAGCCAAGATCTGGGGGGATCGGCTTTCTTT
once	12	TRBV5-6	TRBJ2-7	TRBD1	CASRRTGGEQYF	TGTGCCAGCAGACGGACAGGGGGCGAGCAGTACTTC
.	14	TRBV15	TRBJ1-1	.	CATSRDRVNTEAFF	TGTGCCACCAGCAGAGACAGGGTGAACACTGAAGCTTTCTTT
once	20	TRBV6-2/TRBV6-3	TRBJ2-1	.	CASSPKPPTGPGDSNNEQFF	TGTGCCAGCAGCCCAAAGCCGCCTACAGGACCCGGCGACTCTAACAATGAGCAGTTCTTC
.	16	TRBV7-2	TRBJ2-2	.	CASSLAIAMNTGELFF	TGTGCCAGCAGCTTAGCGATAGCGATGAACACCGGGGAGCTGTTTTTT
.	13	TRBV7-2	TRBJ1-2	TRBD1	CASSSGQGYGYTF	TGTGCCAGCAGCTCGGGACAGGGGTATGGCTACACCTTC
.	14	TRBV7-3	TRBJ1-1	.	CASSLGGSGTEAFF	TGTGCCAGCAGCTTAGGGGGTAGCGGCACTGAAGCTTTCTTT
.	15	TRBV19	TRBJ2-1	TRBD1	CASRRYRGLNNEQFF	TGTGCCAGTAGACGCTACAGGGGTCTCAACAATGAGCAGTTCTTC
.	11	TRBV11-2	TRBJ1-2	.	CASSLGDGYTF	TGTGCCAGCAGCTTAGGCGATGGCTACACCTTC
.	16	TRBV11-2	TRBJ2-1	TRBD2	CASSSELAGVVNEQFF	TGTGCCAGCAGCTCCGAACTAGCGGGGGTTGTCAATGAGCAGTTCTTC
.	13	TRBV6-5	TRBJ2-2	TRBD2	CASSWTRTGELFF	TGTGCCAGCAGTTGGACTAGAACCGGGGAGCTGTTTTTT
.	14	TRBV6-5	TRBJ1-4	.	CASGPGESREKLFF	TGTGCCAGCGGTCCAGGGGAGAGTCGGGAAAAACTGTTTTTT
.	14	TRBV18	TRBJ1-1	.	CASSPDESNTEAFF	TGTGCCAGCTCACCGGACGAATCGAACACTGAAGCTTTCTTT
.	13	TRBV18	TRBJ1-5	TRBD1	CASATGGDQPQHF	TGTGCCAGCGCGACAGGGGGAGATCAGCCCCAGCATTTT
.	12	TRBV5-4	TRBJ2-3	.	CASSALAAPEYF	TGTGCCAGCAGCGCCTTGGCCGCCCCGGAGTATTTT
.	13	TRBV27	TRBJ2-7	TRBD1	CASSGQGPTEQYF	TGTGCCAGCAGTGGACAGGGACCTACGGAGCAGTACTTC
.	14	TRBV9	TRBJ2-2	.	CASSAGTHTGELFF	TGTGCCAGCAGCGCCGGGACCCACACCGGGGAGCTGTTTTTT